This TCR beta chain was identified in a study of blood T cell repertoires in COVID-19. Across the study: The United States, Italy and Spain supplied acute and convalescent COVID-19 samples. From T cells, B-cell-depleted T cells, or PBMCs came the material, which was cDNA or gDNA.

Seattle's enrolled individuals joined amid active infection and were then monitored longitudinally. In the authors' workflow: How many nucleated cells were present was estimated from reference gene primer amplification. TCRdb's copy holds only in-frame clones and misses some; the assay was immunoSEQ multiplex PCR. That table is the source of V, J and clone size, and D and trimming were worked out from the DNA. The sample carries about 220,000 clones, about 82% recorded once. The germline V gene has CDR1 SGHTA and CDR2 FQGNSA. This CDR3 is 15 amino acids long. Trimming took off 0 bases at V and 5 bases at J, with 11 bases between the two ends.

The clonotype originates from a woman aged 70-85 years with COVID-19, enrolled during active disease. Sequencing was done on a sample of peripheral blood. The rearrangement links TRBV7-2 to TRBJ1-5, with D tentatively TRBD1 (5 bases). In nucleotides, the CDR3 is TGTGCCAGCAGCTTAGCAGGCAGGGCAGATCAGCCCCAGCATTTT. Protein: CASSLAGRADQPQHF.